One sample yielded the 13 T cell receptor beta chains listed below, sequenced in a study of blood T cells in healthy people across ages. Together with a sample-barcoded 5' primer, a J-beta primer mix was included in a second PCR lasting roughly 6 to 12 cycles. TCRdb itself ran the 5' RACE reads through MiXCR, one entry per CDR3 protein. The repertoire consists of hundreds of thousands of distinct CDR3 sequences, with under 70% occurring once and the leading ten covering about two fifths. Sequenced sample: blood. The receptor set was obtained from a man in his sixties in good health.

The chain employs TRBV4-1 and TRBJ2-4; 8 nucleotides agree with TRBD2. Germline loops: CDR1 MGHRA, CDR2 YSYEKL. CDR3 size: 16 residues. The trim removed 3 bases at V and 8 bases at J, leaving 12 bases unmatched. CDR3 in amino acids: CASSQSGGSVLDIQYF. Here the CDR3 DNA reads TGCGCCAGCAGCCAGAGCGGGGGTTCCGTCTTGGACATTCAGTACTTC.

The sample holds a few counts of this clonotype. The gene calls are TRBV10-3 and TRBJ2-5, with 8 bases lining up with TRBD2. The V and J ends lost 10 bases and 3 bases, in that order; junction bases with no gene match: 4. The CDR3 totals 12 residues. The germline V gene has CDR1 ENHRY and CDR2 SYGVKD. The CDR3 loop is CATRAGEETQYF. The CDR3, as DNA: TGTGCCACCCGAGCGGGGGAAGAGACCCAGTACTTC.

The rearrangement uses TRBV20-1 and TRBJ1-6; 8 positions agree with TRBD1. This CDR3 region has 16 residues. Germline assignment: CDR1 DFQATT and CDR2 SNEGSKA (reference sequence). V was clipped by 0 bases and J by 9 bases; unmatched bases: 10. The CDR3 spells CSAREVDRGEGSPLHF. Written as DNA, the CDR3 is TGCAGTGCTAGAGAGGTAGACAGGGGAGAAGGTTCACCCCTCCACTTT.

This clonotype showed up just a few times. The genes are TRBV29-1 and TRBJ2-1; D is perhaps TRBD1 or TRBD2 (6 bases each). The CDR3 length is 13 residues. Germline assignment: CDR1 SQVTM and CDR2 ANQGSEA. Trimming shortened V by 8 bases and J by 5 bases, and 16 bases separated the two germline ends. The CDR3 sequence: CSMWGDTDNEQFF. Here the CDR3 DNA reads TGCAGCATGTGGGGGGACACCGACAATGAGCAGTTCTTC.

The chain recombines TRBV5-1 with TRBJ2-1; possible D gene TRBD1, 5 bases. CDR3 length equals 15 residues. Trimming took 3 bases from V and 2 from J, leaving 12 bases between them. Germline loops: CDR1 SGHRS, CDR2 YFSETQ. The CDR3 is CASSSDSLTYNEQFF. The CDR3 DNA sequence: TGCGCCAGCAGCTCCGACAGCTTAACCTACAATGAGCAGTTCTTC.

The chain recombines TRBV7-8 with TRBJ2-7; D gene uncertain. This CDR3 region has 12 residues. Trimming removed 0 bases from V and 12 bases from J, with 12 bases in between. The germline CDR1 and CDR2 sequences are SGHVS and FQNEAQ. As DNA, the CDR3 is TGTGCCAGCAGCTTAGCAGGATCCAAAGTGTACTTC. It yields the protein CASSLAGSKVYF.

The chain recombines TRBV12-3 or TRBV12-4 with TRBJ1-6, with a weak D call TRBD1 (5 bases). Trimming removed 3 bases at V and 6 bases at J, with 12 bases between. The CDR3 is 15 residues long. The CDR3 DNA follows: TGTGCCAGCAGTTTTCGGGCAGGGAGTAATTCACCCCTCCACTTT. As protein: CASSFRAGSNSPLHF.

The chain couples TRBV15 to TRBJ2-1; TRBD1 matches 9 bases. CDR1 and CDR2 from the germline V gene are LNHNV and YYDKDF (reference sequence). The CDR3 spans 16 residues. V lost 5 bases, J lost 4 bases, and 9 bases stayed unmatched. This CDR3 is CATSRGGTGSYNEQFF. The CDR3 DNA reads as TGTGCCACCAGCCGGGGAGGGACAGGGTCATACAATGAGCAGTTCTTC.

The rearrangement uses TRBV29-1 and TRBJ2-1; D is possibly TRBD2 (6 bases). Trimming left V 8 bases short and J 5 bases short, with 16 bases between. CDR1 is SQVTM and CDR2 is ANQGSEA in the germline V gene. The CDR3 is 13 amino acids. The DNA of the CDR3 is TGCAGCACTTTAGCGGCCCCGAACAATGAGCAGTTCTTC. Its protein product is CSTLAAPNNEQFF.

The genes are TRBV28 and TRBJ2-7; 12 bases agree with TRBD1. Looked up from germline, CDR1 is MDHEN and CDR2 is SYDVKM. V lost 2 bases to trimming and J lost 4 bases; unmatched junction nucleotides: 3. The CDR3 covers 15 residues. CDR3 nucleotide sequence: TGTGCCAGCAGTTTAGGGACAGGGGGCGGATACGAGCAGTACTTC. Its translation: CASSLGTGGGYEQYF.

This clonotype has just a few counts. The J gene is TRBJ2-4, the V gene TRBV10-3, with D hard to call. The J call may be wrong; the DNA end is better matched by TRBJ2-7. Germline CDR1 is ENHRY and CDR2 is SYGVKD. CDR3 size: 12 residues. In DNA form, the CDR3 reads TGTGCCATCAAGAGTCTCGAGGACGAGCAGTACTTC. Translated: CAIKSLEDEQYF.

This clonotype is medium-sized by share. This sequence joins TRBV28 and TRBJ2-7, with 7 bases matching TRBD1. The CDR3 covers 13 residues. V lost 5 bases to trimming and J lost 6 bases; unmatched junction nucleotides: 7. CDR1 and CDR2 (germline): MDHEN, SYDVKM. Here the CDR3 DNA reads TGTGCCAGCAGTCGCGCAGGGGGTAGCGAGCAGTACTTC. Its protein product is CASSRAGGSEQYF. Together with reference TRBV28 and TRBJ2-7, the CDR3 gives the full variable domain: DVKVTQSSRYLVKRTGEKVFLECVQDMDHENMFWYRQDPGLGLRLIYFSYDVKMKEKGDIPEGYSVSREKKERFSLILESASTNQTSMYLCASSRAGGSEQYFGPGTRLTVT.

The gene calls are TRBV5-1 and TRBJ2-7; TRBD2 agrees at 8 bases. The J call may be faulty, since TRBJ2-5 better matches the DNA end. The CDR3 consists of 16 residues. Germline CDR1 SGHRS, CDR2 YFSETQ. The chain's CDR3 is CASSLEVGGAWKTQYF. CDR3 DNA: TGCGCCAGCAGCTTGGAGGTCGGGGGGGCGTGGAAGACCCAGTACTTC.